Sequencing of this T cell receptor (beta chain) was carried out in a study of CD8 T cells in Susac syndrome. TCR beta from blood CD8+ and CD4+ T cells was sequenced. Through negative isolation, CD4+ and CD8+ T cells were obtained, while TEMRA cells were enriched using FACS. This CDR3 has 13 amino acids. Germline loops: CDR1 SGHTA, CDR2 FQGNSA. V lost 0 bases and J lost 5, with 8 bases in between. Random hexamers were used to reverse transcribe an amount of about 0.45 to 1 ug RNA. TCR beta CDR3 was amplified by immunoSEQ multiplex PCR. This amplification extended across 54 Vbeta and 13 Jbeta segments. TCRdb reanalysed the immunoSEQ multiplex PCR reads using MiXCR and keeps one entry per CDR3 protein. The table lists about 130,000 distinct CDR3 sequences, about 95% of them singletons.

This TCR was sampled from a human donor in good health. This chain joins TRBV7-2 and TRBJ2-7, with D perhaps matching TRBD1 (6 bases). The sequencing sample was made of CD4+ T cells from PBMCs. The CDR3 here is CASSLARGNEQYF. In DNA, the CDR3 is TGTGCCAGCAGCTTAGCGAGGGGGAACGAGCAGTACTTC.